This entry is about one T cell receptor (beta chain). V lost 5 bases, J lost 5 bases, and 7 bases stayed unmatched. This CDR3 region has 15 residues. Germline CDR1 MNHEY, CDR2 SMNVEV (reference sequence). The data derive from a study of cytomegalovirus exposure and HLA in healthy donors. Study details: The same platform was used for the roughly 130 validation repertoires as for the approximately 630 first-cohort repertoires, as reported in a later analysis.

Profiling relied on immunoSEQ multiplex PCR, and the TCRdb table lists in-frame clones only, not all of them. The sample carries 85,000 to 120,000 clones, 85% to 95% recorded once. V gene TRBV27 combines with J gene TRBJ2-7; 12 nucleotides align to TRBD1. The specimen sequenced was PBMCs. This TCR came from a woman between 18 and 29 years old in good health and CMV-seronegative. In nucleotides, the CDR3 is TGTGCCAGCAGTAAATGGGGACAGGGGGCCCACGAGCAGTACTTC. It encodes CASSKWGQGAHEQYF.